This TCR beta chain appears in the sequencing data of a study of blood T cell repertoires in COVID-19. This CDR3 is built from 12 residues. Between the trimmed V and J ends, which lost 0 bases and 7 bases, there was a span of 6 bases. Germline-derived CDR1 and CDR2 are LNHNV and YYDKDF (reference sequence). Here immunoSEQ multiplex PCR was the method, and the copy in TCRdb shows in-frame clones only, minus some. The sample has 150,000 to 200,000 clones, roughly 79% seen once. The sample taken for sequencing was peripheral blood. V and J are TRBV15 and TRBJ1-2; unclear D gene. This clonotype was obtained from a woman of 80 years or more with COVID-19, enrolled during active disease. CDR3 in DNA: TGTGCCACCAGCAGAGATGGAGGTGGCTACACCTTC. Amino acid sequence: CATSRDGGGYTF.